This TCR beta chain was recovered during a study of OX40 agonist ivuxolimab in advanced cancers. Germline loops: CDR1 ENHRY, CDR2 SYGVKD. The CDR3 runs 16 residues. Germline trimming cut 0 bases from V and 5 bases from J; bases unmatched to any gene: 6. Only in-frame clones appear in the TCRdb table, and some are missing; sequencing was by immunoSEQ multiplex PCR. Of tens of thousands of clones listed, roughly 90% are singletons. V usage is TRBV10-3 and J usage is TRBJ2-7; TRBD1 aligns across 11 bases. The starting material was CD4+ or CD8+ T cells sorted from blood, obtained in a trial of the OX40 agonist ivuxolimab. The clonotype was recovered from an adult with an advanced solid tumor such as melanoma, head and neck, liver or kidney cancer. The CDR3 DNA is TGTGCCATCAGTGAGTCGATAGGACAGGGGGCTAACGAGCAGTACTTC. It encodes CAISESIGQGANEQYF.